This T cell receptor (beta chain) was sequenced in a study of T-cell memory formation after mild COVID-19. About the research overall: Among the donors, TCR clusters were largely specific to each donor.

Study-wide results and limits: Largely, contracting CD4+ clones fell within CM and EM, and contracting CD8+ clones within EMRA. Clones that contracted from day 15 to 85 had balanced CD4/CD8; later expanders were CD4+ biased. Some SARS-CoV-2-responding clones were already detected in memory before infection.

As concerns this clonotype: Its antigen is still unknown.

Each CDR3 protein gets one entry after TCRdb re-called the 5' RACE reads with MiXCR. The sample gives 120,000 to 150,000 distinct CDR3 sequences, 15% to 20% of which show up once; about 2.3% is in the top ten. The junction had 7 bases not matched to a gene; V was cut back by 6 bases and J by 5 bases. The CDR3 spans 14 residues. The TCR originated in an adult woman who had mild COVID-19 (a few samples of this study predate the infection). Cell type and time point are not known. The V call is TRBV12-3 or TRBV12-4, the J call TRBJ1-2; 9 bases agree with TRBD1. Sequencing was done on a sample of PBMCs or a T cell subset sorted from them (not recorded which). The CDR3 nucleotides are TGTGCCAGCAGAGATACAGGGGGCGGGTATGGCTACACCTTC. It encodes CASRDTGGGYGYTF.